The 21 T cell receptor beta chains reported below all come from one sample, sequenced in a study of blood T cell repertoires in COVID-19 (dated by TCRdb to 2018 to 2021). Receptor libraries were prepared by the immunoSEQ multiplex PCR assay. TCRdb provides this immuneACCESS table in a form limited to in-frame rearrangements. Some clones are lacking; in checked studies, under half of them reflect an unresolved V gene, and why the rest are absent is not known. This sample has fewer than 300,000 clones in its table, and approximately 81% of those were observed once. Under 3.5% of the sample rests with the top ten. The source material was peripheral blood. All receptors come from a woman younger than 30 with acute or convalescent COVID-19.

CDR3 in amino acids: CSGATGGERGYTF. In DNA, the CDR3 is TGCAGCGGAGCGACAGGGGGCGAACGTGGCTACACCTTC. The rearrangement joins TRBV29-1 to TRBJ1-2; 10 nucleotides agree with TRBD1. V lost 7 bases and J lost 7; bases outside the gene matches: 9. This CDR3 is 13 amino acids long. Germline V CDR1 and CDR2: SQVTM, ANQGSEA.

In nucleotides, the CDR3 is TGTGCCAGCAGCTTAGGGGCCCGGAGACAGGGATCCGAGCAGTACTTC. Its protein product is CASSLGARRQGSEQYF. V gene TRBV7-9 combines with J gene TRBJ2-7; 7 bases are a match to TRBD1. CDR1 is SEHNR and CDR2 is FQNEAQ in the germline V gene (reference sequence). J lost 6 bases, V lost 1 base, and 12 bases had no gene match. The CDR3 has 16 amino acids. Full variable domain (remainder filled in from reference TRBV7-9 and TRBJ2-7): DTGVSQNPRHKITKRGQNVTFRCDPISEHNRLYWYRQTLGQGPEFLTYFQNEAQLEKSRLLSDRFSAERPKGSFSTLEIQRTEQGDSAMYLCASSLGARRQGSEQYFGPGTRLTVT.

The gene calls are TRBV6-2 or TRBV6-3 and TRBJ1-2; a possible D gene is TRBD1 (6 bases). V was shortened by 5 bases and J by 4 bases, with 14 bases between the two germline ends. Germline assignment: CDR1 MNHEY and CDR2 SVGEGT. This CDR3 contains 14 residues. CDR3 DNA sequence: TGTGCCAGCAGTCTACAGGGAAGAGGCTATGGCTACACCTTC. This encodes CASSLQGRGYGYTF.

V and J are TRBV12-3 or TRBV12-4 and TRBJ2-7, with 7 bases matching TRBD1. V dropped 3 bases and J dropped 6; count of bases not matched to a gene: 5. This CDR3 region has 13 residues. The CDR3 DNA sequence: TGTGCCAGCAGTTTGACAGGGTTCGGCGAGCAGTACTTC. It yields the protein CASSLTGFGEQYF.

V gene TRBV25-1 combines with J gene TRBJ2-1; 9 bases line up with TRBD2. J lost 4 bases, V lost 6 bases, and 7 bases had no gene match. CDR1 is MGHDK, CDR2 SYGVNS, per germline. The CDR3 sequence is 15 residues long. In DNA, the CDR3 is TGTGCCAGCAGCGGCGTAGCGGGAGAGTACAATGAGCAGTTCTTC. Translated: CASSGVAGEYNEQFF.

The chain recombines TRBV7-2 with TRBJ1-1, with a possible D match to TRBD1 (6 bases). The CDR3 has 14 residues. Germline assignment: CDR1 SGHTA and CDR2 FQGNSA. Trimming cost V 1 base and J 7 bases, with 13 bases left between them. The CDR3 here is CASSLVLGQIEAFF. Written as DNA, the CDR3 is TGTGCCAGCAGCTTAGTCCTCGGACAGATTGAAGCTTTCTTT.

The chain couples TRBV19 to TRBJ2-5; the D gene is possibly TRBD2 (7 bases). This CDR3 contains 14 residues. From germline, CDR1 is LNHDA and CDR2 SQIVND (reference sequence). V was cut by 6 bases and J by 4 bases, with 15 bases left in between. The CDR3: CASSPSGGGETQYF. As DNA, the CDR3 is TGTGCCAGTAGCCCTTCGGGGGGCGGAGAGACCCAGTACTTC.

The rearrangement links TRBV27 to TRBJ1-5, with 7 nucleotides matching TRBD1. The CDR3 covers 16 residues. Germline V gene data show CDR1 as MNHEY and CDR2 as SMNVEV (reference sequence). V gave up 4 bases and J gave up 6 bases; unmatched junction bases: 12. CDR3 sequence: CASSSLRQGGGQPQHF. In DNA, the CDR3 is TGTGCCAGCAGTTCCCTCAGACAGGGCGGAGGTCAGCCCCAGCATTTT.

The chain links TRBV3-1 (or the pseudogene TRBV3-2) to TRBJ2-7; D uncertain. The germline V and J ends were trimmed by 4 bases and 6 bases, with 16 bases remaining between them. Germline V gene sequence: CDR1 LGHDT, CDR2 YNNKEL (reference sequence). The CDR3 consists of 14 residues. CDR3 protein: CASSPLFSSPEQYF. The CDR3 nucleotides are TGTGCCAGCAGCCCGTTGTTTAGTTCACCCGAGCAGTACTTC.

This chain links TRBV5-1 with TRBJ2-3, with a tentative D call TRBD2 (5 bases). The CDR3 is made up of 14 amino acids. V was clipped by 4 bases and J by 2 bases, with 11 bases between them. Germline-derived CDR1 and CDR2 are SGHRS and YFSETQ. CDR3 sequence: CASSRTDTTDTQYF. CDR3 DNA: TGCGCCAGCAGCCGGACTGATACCACAGATACGCAGTATTTT. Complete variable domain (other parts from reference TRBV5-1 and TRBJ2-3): KAGVTQTPRYLIKTRGQQVTLSCSPISGHRSVSWYQQTPGQGLQFLFEYFSETQRNKGNFPGRFSGRQFSNSRSEMNVSTLELGDSALYLCASSRTDTTDTQYFGPGTRLTVL.

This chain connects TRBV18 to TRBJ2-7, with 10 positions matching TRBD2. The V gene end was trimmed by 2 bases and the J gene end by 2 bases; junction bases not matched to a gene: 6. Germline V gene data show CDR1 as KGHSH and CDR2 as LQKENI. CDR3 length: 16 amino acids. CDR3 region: CASSPAGTSATYEQYF. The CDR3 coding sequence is TGTGCCAGCTCACCAGCCGGGACTAGCGCCACCTACGAGCAGTACTTC. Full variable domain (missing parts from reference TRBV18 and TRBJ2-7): NAGVMQNPRHLVRRRGQEARLRCSPMKGHSHVYWYRQLPEEGLKFMVYLQKENIIDESGMPKERFSAEFPKEGPSILRIQQVVRGDSAAYFCASSPAGTSATYEQYFGPGTRLTVT.

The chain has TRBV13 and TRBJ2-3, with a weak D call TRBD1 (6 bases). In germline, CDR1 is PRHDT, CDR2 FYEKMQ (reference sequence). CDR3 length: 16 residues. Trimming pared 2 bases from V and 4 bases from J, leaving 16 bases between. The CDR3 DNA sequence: TGTGCCAGCAGCTTAATGGTTACAGGGTTTGCAGATACGCAGTATTTT. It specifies CASSLMVTGFADTQYF.

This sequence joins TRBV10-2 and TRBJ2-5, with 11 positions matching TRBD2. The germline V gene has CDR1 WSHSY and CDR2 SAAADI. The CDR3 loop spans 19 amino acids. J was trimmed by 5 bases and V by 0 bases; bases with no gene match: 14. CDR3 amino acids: CASSESRLAGGRGEETQYF. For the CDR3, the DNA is TGCGCCAGCAGTGAGTCGCGGCTAGCGGGAGGAAGGGGCGAGGAGACCCAGTACTTC.

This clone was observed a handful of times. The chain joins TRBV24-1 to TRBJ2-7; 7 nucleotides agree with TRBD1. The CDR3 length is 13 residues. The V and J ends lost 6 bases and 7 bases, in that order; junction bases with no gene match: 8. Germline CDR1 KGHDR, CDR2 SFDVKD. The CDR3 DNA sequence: TGTGCCACCAGTAGGGGGCCCCGATGGGAGCAGTACTTC. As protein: CATSRGPRWEQYF.

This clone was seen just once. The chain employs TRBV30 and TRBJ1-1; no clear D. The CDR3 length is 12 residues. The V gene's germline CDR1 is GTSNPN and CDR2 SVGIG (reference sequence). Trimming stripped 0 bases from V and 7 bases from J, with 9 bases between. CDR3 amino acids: CAWSVGRNEAFF. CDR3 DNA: TGTGCCTGGAGTGTGGGGAGGAATGAAGCTTTCTTT.

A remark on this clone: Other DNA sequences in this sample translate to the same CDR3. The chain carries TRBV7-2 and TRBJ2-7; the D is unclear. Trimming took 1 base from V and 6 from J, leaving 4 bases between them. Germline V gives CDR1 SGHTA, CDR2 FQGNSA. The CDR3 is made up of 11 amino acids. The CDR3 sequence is CASSLGLEQYF. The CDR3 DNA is TGTGCCAGCAGCTTAGGGCTCGAGCAGTACTTC.

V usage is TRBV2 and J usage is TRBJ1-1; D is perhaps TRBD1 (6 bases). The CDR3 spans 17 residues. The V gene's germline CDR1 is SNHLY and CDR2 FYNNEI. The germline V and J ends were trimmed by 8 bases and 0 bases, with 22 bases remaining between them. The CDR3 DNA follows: TGTGCCAGCTGGGGGTGGGGGCGCAGAATCATGAACACTGAAGCTTTCTTT. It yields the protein CASWGWGRRIMNTEAFF. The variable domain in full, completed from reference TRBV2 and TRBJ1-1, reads EPEVTQTPSHQVTQMGQEVILRCVPISNHLYFYWYRQILGQKVEFLVSFYNNEISEKSEIFDDQFSVERPDGSNFTLKIRSTKLEDSAMYFCASWGWGRRIMNTEAFFGQGTRLTVV.

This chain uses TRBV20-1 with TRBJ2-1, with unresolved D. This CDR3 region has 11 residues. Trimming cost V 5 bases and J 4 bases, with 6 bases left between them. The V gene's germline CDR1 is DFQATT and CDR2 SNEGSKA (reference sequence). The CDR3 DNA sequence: TGCAGTGCTCGCGAATACAATGAGCAGTTCTTC. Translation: CSAREYNEQFF.

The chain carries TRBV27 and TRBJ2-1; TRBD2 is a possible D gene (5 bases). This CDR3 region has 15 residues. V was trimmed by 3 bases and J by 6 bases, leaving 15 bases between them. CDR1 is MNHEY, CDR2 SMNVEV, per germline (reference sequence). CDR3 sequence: CASSFDYGRVNEQFF. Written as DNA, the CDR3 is TGTGCCAGCAGTTTCGACTACGGGCGGGTCAATGAGCAGTTCTTC.

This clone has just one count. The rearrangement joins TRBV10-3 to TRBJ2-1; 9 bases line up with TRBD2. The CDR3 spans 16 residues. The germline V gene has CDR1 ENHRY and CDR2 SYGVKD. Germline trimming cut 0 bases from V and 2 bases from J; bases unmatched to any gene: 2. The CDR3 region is CAISESTSGPYNEQFF. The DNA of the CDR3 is TGTGCCATCAGTGAGTCCACTAGCGGGCCCTACAATGAGCAGTTCTTC.

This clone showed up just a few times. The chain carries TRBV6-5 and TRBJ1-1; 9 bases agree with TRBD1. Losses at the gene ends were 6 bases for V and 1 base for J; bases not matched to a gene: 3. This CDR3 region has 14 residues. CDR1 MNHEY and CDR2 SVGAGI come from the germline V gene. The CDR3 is CASRYRGPNTEAFF. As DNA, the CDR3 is TGTGCCAGCAGGTACAGGGGGCCGAACACTGAAGCTTTCTTT.